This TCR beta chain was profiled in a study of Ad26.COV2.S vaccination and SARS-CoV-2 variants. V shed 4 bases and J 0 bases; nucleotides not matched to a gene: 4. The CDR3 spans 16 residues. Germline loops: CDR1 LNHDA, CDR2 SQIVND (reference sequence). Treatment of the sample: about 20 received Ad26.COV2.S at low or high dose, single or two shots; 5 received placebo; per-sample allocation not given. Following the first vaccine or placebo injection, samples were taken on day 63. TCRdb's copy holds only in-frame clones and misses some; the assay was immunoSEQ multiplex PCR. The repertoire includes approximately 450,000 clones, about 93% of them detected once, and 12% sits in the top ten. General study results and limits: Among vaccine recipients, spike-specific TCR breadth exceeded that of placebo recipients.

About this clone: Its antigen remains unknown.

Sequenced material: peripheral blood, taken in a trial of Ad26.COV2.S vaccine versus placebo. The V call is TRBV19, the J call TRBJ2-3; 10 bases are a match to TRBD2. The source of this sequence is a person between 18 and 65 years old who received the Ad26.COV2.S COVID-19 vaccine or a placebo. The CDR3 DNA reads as TGTGCCAGTAGTACGCTAGCGGGAGCCAGCACAGATACGCAGTATTTT. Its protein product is CASSTLAGASTDTQYF.